A single sample is the source of the 9 T cell receptor beta chains below, sequenced in a study of T cells in Graves' hyperthyroidism and ophthalmopathy. Using RNA transcripts as the source, TCR beta CDR3 regions were amplified. During a first-round RT-PCR of the TCR CDR3, the HTBI primer set was used. TCRdb independently ran MiXCR on the multiplex PCR reads; one entry per CDR3 protein. The sample yields a few hundred thousand distinct CDR3 sequences, 40% to 55% seen once. The sequenced sample consisted of peripheral blood or thyroid tissue (not recorded which). The origin of the receptors is a woman younger than 30 with Graves' hyperthyroidism.

The chain joins TRBV5-5 to TRBJ2-7; D possibly matches TRBD1 or TRBD2 (7 bases each). The CDR3 loop spans 16 amino acids. The V end lost 5 bases, the J end lost 3 bases, and 21 bases lay between the germline ends. In germline, CDR1 is SGHKS, CDR2 YYEKEE (reference sequence). CDR3 amino acids: CASRTPGGAGDYEQYF. As DNA, the CDR3 is TGTGCCAGCAGGACCCCAGGGGGGGCAGGAGACTACGAGCAGTACTTC.

This clonotype was recorded many times. The J gene is TRBJ2-7, the V gene TRBV29-1; no clear D. Deletions cut 5 bases from V and 0 bases from J, with 8 bases between. Germline V gene data show CDR1 as SQVTM and CDR2 as ANQGSEA. The CDR3 loop spans 12 amino acids. CDR3 sequence (DNA): TGCAGCGTTCGCGCGAGCTCCTACGAGCAGTACTTC. Translated: CSVRASSYEQYF.

The chain has TRBV20-1 and TRBJ2-7; no clear D. Gene TRBJ2-4 matches the end of the DNA better, so the J call may be wrong. Germline lookup yields CDR1 DFQATT and CDR2 SNEGSKA (reference sequence). The CDR3 loop spans 11 amino acids. Here the CDR3 DNA reads TGCAGTGCTAGAGACAGAAACATTCAGTACTTC. Amino acid sequence: CSARDRNIQYF.

This clonotype has at least ten counts. The chain recombines TRBV6-1 with TRBJ2-7; TRBD1 matches at 7 bases. The germline CDR1 and CDR2 sequences are MNHNS and SASEGT. There are 16 residues in the CDR3. The ends lost 2 bases at V and 4 bases at J; junction bases unmatched: 11. The CDR3 nucleotides read TGTGCCAGCAGTGAATCCGACAGGGATCGGTGGTACGAGCAGTACTTC. Its translation: CASSESDRDRWYEQYF.

This clonotype came up many times. This rearrangement joins TRBV7-9 to TRBJ2-7, with D tentatively TRBD1 (6 bases). The CDR3 extends over 15 amino acids. V lost 2 bases, J lost 4 bases, and 15 bases lay in between. In germline, CDR1 is SEHNR, CDR2 FQNEAQ (reference sequence). CDR3: CASSLLRGSLYEQYF. The CDR3 DNA reads TGTGCCAGCAGCTTACTCAGGGGCTCATTATACGAGCAGTACTTC.

J is TRBJ1-2 and V is TRBV30; D is perhaps TRBD1 (5 bases). Trimming shortened V by 1 base and J by 4 bases, and 10 bases separated the two germline ends. This CDR3 region has 13 residues. CDR1 and CDR2 from the germline V gene are GTSNPN and SVGIG (reference sequence). CDR3 DNA: TGTGCCTGGAGTGAGGGACCGGGCTATGGCTACACCTTC. This gives the protein CAWSEGPGYGYTF. The full variable domain, in which reference TRBV30 and TRBJ1-2 provide the parts outside the CDR3, is SQTIHQWPATLVQPVGSPLSLECTVEGTSNPNLYWYRQAAGRGLQLLFYSVGIGQISSEVPQNLSASRPQDRQFILSSKKLLLSDSGFYLCAWSEGPGYGYTFGSGTRLTVV.

This chain uses TRBV6-4 with TRBJ1-6; TRBD1 might be the D (5 bases). Trimming stripped 5 bases from V and 10 bases from J, with 12 bases between. The germline gives CDR1 MRHNA, CDR2 SNTAGT. This CDR3 is 13 amino acids long. CDR3: CASSPSGASPLHF. CDR3 nucleotides: TGTGCCAGCAGTCCCAGCGGGGCATCACCCCTCCACTTT.

In regard to this clonotype: This may be a read error: a much more frequent sequence differs by one nucleotide. The chain joins TRBV6-2 or TRBV6-3 to TRBJ1-5; D is ambiguous. CDR3 length equals 14 residues. CDR1 and CDR2 from the germline V gene are MNHEY and SVGEGT. The CDR3 DNA follows: TGTGCCAGCAGTTACCGTATTAGCAATCAGCGCCAGCATTTT. It is translated as CASSYRISNQRQHF.

This clonotype was counted many times. This chain uses TRBV4-1 with TRBJ1-5; D unresolved. V was clipped by 5 bases and J by 5 bases, with 13 bases between them. The germline CDR1 and CDR2 sequences are MGHRA and YSYEKL. The CDR3 length is 14 residues. CDR3: CASSGETGDQPQHF. As DNA, the CDR3 is TGCGCCAGCAGCGGTGAAACTGGGGATCAGCCCCAGCATTTT.